The 25 T cell receptor beta chains below all came from one sample that was sequenced in a study of shared clonotypes between healthy human individuals. TCRdb's copy holds only in-frame clones and misses some; the assay was immunoSEQ multiplex PCR. The repertoire has over a million clones, about 84% of them found once; the top ten carry roughly 0.61%. Sequenced input: memory CD4+ T cells from PBMCs. Indicated subset: CD45RA-negative fraction. All receptors derive from a man aged 18 to 29 in good health. Some clones in this sample may be carry-over from other donors' samples.

V gene TRBV30 combines with J gene TRBJ1-2; D not certain. This CDR3 has 11 amino acids. Germline assignment: CDR1 GTSNPN and CDR2 SVGIG (reference sequence). Trimming took off 1 base at V and 5 bases at J, with 5 bases between the two ends. The CDR3 region is CAWSAGYGYTF. The CDR3 DNA is TGTGCCTGGAGTGCGGGGTATGGCTACACCTTC.

The chain links TRBV9 to TRBJ1-3, with 7 bases fitting TRBD1. This CDR3 comprises 14 residues. The germline gives CDR1 SGDLS, CDR2 YYNGEE. J gave up 0 bases and V 3 bases, and 0 bases lay outside the gene matches. The CDR3 nucleotides are TGTGCCAGCAGCGGGACAGGCTCTGGAAACACCATATATTTT. It encodes CASSGTGSGNTIYF.

V and J are TRBV5-1 and TRBJ2-7; TRBD2 matches 8 bases. V lost 2 bases and J lost 0; bases outside the gene matches: 7. Germline V lookup: CDR1 SGHRS, CDR2 YFSETQ. The CDR3 covers 16 residues. The CDR3 DNA reads TGCGCCAGCAGCTTACTCAGCGGGGGAAGCTCCTACGAGCAGTACTTC. This encodes CASSLLSGGSSYEQYF.

This clone was observed a few times. This rearrangement joins TRBV30 to TRBJ1-1; D possibly corresponds to TRBD1 (5 bases). The CDR3 loop spans 12 amino acids. V was cut by 0 bases and J by 11 bases, with 13 bases left in between. Germline CDR1 is GTSNPN and CDR2 is SVGIG (reference sequence). Written as DNA, the CDR3 is TGTGCCTGGAGTGTGGTGGGGGGTGAGGCTTTCTTT. Translating gives CAWSVVGGEAFF.

Worth noting for this clone: The same CDR3 also results from other DNA sequences found in this sample. The CDR3 region is CASSLAQGGTEAFF. The CDR3 region has the DNA TGTGCCAGCAGCTTAGCACAGGGGGGCACTGAAGCTTTCTTT. The gene calls are TRBV7-2 and TRBJ1-1, with 8 positions matching TRBD1. Germline CDR1 SGHTA, CDR2 FQGNSA. V lost 0 bases to trimming and J lost 4 bases; unmatched junction nucleotides: 1. CDR3 length: 14 amino acids.

The chain recombines TRBV7-2 with TRBJ1-2; 8 nucleotides agree with TRBD1. The ends lost 5 bases at V and 5 bases at J; junction bases unmatched: 10. Germline CDR1 is SGHTA and CDR2 is FQGNSA. CDR3 length: 15 residues. CDR3 nucleotides: TGTGCCAGCAGCCCCGGACAGGGAGGGATATATGGCTACACCTTC. Amino acid sequence: CASSPGQGGIYGYTF.

This chain uses TRBV19 with TRBJ2-7, with D possibly being TRBD1 or TRBD2 (6 bases each). V shed 5 bases and J shed 0 bases, with 14 bases lying between them. This CDR3 contains 15 residues. CDR1 and CDR2 from the germline V gene are LNHDA and SQIVND (reference sequence). CDR3 bases: TGTGCCAGTAGTCCAGGAGGGGGTTTCTCCTACGAGCAGTACTTC. Its translation is CASSPGGGFSYEQYF. Supplemented by reference TRBV19 and TRBJ2-7, the full variable domain reads DGGITQSPKYLFRKEGQNVTLSCEQNLNHDAMYWYRQDPGQGLRLIYYSQIVNDFQKGDIAEGYSVSREKKESFPLTVTSAQKNPTAFYLCASSPGGGFSYEQYFGPGTRLTVT.

The chain couples TRBV28 to TRBJ2-1, with a tentative D call TRBD2 (5 bases). This CDR3 has 13 residues. V lost 7 bases to trimming and J lost 14 bases, with 21 bases between them. Per germline, CDR1 MDHEN and CDR2 SYDVKM. The CDR3 protein is CASNEARGRVKFF. The CDR3 region has the DNA TGTGCCAGCAACGAAGCGCGTGGGCGGGTGAAGTTCTTC.

The J gene is TRBJ2-5, the V gene TRBV5-4, with 7 positions matching TRBD1. The CDR3 covers 14 residues. V lost 4 bases, J lost 5 bases, and 8 bases stayed unmatched. Germline CDR1 is SGHNT and CDR2 is YYREEE (reference sequence). The CDR3 reads CASSTENRGETQYF. The CDR3 nucleotides read TGTGCCAGCAGCACCGAAAACAGGGGCGAGACCCAGTACTTC.

This clone was picked up one time. The chain carries TRBV28 and TRBJ2-7; D might be TRBD2 (5 bases). Trimming removed 1 base from V and 3 bases from J, with 22 bases in between. Looked up from germline, CDR1 is MDHEN and CDR2 is SYDVKM. The CDR3 spans 18 residues. CDR3 DNA sequence: TGTGCCAGCAGTTTATTAGGGCTAGCTGATAGCTGGGTCTACGAGCAGTACTTC. Residues: CASSLLGLADSWVYEQYF.

This rearrangement joins TRBV9 to TRBJ1-2; D is unclear. Germline values: CDR1 SGDLS, CDR2 YYNGEE. The ends were cut back, 4 bases at V and 5 bases at J, with 21 bases in the middle. The CDR3 contains 16 residues. In DNA, the CDR3 is TGTGCCAGCAGCCCCCTAAAGTTCGGCCTATCTTATGGCTACACCTTC. It yields the protein CASSPLKFGLSYGYTF. The full variable domain, its missing parts supplied by reference TRBV9 and TRBJ1-2, is DSGVTQTPKHLITATGQRVTLRCSPRSGDLSVYWYQQSLDQGLQFLIQYYNGEERAKGNILERFSAQQFPDLHSELNLSSLELGDSALYFCASSPLKFGLSYGYTFGSGTRLTVV.

The chain links TRBV7-9 to TRBJ2-7; 8 nucleotides agree with TRBD1. Germline V gene data show CDR1 as SEHNR and CDR2 as FQNEAQ (reference sequence). V shed 5 bases and J 2 bases; nucleotides not matched to a gene: 2. This CDR3 comprises 13 residues. CDR3 DNA sequence: TGTGCCAGCAGCCGACAGGGGACCTACGAGCAGTACTTC. Its translation: CASSRQGTYEQYF.

The chain has TRBV7-6 and TRBJ2-7, with 7 bases fitting TRBD1. The CDR3 contains 15 residues. Germline values: CDR1 SGHVS, CDR2 FNYEAQ. V shed 1 base, J shed 4 bases, and the junction held 7 bases outside the gene matches. CDR3 nucleotide sequence: TGTGCCAGCAGCTTAGGTAGGGGGCGGGCGTACGAGCAGTACTTC. Amino acid sequence: CASSLGRGRAYEQYF.

The chain carries TRBV6-5 and TRBJ2-7; 7 bases match TRBD2. This CDR3 contains 13 residues. V lost 5 bases to trimming and J lost 3 bases; unmatched junction nucleotides: 4. Germline values: CDR1 MNHEY, CDR2 SVGAGI. The CDR3 DNA is TGTGCCAGCAGTAGCGGGACTAACTACGAGCAGTACTTC. Its translation: CASSSGTNYEQYF.

The rearrangement uses TRBV5-4 and TRBJ2-7, with 12 bases aligning to TRBD1. Germline V gives CDR1 SGHNT, CDR2 YYREEE (reference sequence). The length of the CDR3 is 15 residues. The V and J ends lost 4 bases and 7 bases, in that order; junction bases with no gene match: 9. In DNA, the CDR3 is TGTGCCAGCAGCCCCCCGGGACAGGGGGCGAGGGAGCAGTACTTC. It is translated as CASSPPGQGAREQYF.

The chain links TRBV7-3 to TRBJ2-7; D is ambiguous. The CDR3 runs to 13 residues. V lost 2 bases and J 3 bases, leaving 8 bases between the germline ends. Looked up from germline, CDR1 is SGHTA and CDR2 is FQGTGA. The CDR3 coding sequence is TGTGCCAGCAGCTTAGAACCGCGCTACGAGCAGTACTTC. Translating gives CASSLEPRYEQYF.

The V gene is TRBV5-6, the J gene TRBJ1-1; 7 positions match TRBD1. The V gene's germline CDR1 is SGHDT and CDR2 YYEEEE. V trimming: 2 bases; J trimming: 0 bases; junction bases outside the gene matches: 4. The CDR3 loop spans 15 amino acids. Here the CDR3 DNA reads TGTGCCAGCAGCTTTAGGGACAGATTGAACACTGAAGCTTTCTTT. Residues: CASSFRDRLNTEAFF. Complete variable domain (other parts from reference TRBV5-6 and TRBJ1-1): DAGVTQSPTHLIKTRGQQVTLRCSPKSGHDTVSWYQQALGQGPQFIFQYYEEEERQRGNFPDRFSGHQFPNYSSELNVNALLLGDSALYLCASSFRDRLNTEAFFGQGTRLTVV.

The chain employs TRBV29-1 and TRBJ2-3; tentative D call: TRBD2 (6 bases). The CDR3 consists of 12 residues. The ends were cut back, 3 bases at V and 7 bases at J, with 11 bases in the middle. The V gene's germline CDR1 is SQVTM and CDR2 ANQGSEA. The CDR3 region is CSVDLRGNTQYF. Written as DNA, the CDR3 is TGCAGCGTTGATCTTCGGGGGAATACGCAGTATTTT.

CDR3: CASSIRQGRTEAFF. Written as DNA, the CDR3 is TGTGCCAGCAGCATCAGACAGGGGAGGACTGAAGCTTTCTTT. This sequence joins TRBV7-2 and TRBJ1-1, with 8 bases aligning to TRBD1. The V gene's germline CDR1 is SGHTA and CDR2 FQGNSA. Trimming removed 5 bases from V and 5 bases from J; junction bases left unmatched: 7. The CDR3 runs 14 residues.

The J gene is TRBJ1-1, the V gene TRBV5-1; D is unclear. In germline, CDR1 is SGHRS, CDR2 YFSETQ. Between the trimmed V and J ends, which lost 5 bases and 1 base, there was a span of 9 bases. This CDR3 comprises 13 residues. CDR3 residues: CASRVPPNTEAFF. The CDR3, as DNA: TGCGCCAGCAGGGTCCCACCGAACACTGAAGCTTTCTTT.

V usage is TRBV9 and J usage is TRBJ1-2, with a tentative D call TRBD1 (5 bases). Germline loops: CDR1 SGDLS, CDR2 YYNGEE. The V gene lost 2 bases and the J gene lost 5 bases, with 19 bases spanning the gap. The CDR3 extends over 16 amino acids. CDR3 region: CASSVRPGADKYGYTF. The DNA for the CDR3 is TGTGCCAGCAGCGTGAGACCTGGGGCGGATAAATATGGCTACACCTTC.

This chain links TRBV5-1 with TRBJ2-5; D might be TRBD1 or TRBD2, each matching 5 bases. Looked up from germline, CDR1 is SGHRS and CDR2 is YFSETQ. Trimming removed 4 bases from V and 4 bases from J, with 17 bases in between. The CDR3 length is 15 residues. Here the CDR3 reads CASSTEPGLIETQYF. As DNA, the CDR3 is TGCGCCAGCAGCACCGAACCGGGGCTGATAGAGACCCAGTACTTC.

V gene TRBV9 combines with J gene TRBJ2-2; 11 bases map to TRBD2. With V trimmed by 0 bases and J by 2 bases, 6 bases remained unmatched. The length of the CDR3 is 18 residues. The germline V gene encodes CDR1 SGDLS and CDR2 YYNGEE. As DNA, the CDR3 is TGTGCCAGCAGCGTAGCCTCGGGACTAGCGGCTAACACCGGGGAGCTGTTTTTT. It encodes CASSVASGLAANTGELFF.

The chain employs TRBV14 and TRBJ2-7; 9 positions agree with TRBD2. This CDR3 contains 17 residues. Germline V CDR1 and CDR2: SGHDN, FVKESK. Germline trimming cut 4 bases from V and 0 bases from J; bases unmatched to any gene: 10. Written as DNA, the CDR3 is TGTGCCAGCAGCCCGTACGCCGGGCGGGAGGGCTCCTACGAGCAGTACTTC. Amino acid sequence: CASSPYAGREGSYEQYF.

The V gene is TRBV5-8, the J gene TRBJ1-1; the D gene is possibly TRBD1 (5 bases). The CDR3 extends over 14 amino acids. Trimming stripped 4 bases from V and 0 bases from J, with 10 bases between. Germline V gene sequence: CDR1 SGHTS, CDR2 YDEGEE. The CDR3 sequence is CASSAGLLNTEAFF. As DNA, the CDR3 is TGTGCCAGCAGCGCGGGACTCCTGAACACTGAAGCTTTCTTT.